This T cell receptor beta chain derives from a study of CD4 T cells in relation to SARS-CoV-2 and coronaviruses. Study summary: No peptide or an HIV-1 Nef peptide pool served as negative control.

The germline V and J ends were trimmed by 1 base and 6 bases, with 9 bases remaining between them. The CDR3 covers 13 residues. CDR1 and CDR2 from the germline V gene are SGHRS and YFSETQ. A note on this clone: Its antigen is unknown.

General study results and limits: SARS-CoV-2-driven expansion was significantly weaker in crossreactive than monoreactive clones.

Before the COVID-19 pandemic, during about 2010-2018, CD4+ T cells were taken from unexposed donors. CD4+ T cells were isolated from the cells after 10 days of culture. Some clones are missing from TCRdb's copy, which holds only in-frame ones; the method was immunoSEQ multiplex PCR. The profile shows about 22,000 clones, more than 60% of them singletons. Specimen: CD4+ T cells from PBMCs, cultured in vitro. The J gene is TRBJ2-3, the V gene TRBV5-1; D is uncertain. The receptor comes from a human donor in good health. The CDR3 DNA reads as TGCGCCAGCAGCTTGAGCGACGGGGATACGCAGTATTTT. Encoded protein: CASSLSDGDTQYF.